Listed below are T cell receptor beta chains from one sample, sequenced in a study of OX40 agonist ivuxolimab in advanced cancers. Sequencing was performed with immunoSEQ multiplex PCR; in TCRdb, only in-frame clones are kept and a portion is missing. The table lists tens of thousands of clones, 70% to 90% of them singletons. The sample consisted of CD4+ or CD8+ T cells sorted from blood, taken in a trial of the OX40 agonist ivuxolimab. Receptor source: an adult with an advanced solid tumor such as melanoma, head and neck, liver or kidney cancer. Both conserved end residues are part of each CDR3. D genes are given only for firm matches. Clone size appears in some rows only: once, few, many, or a class for an expanded clone.

cdr3_nt,cdr3_aa,j_call,clone_size,v_call,d_call
TGCGCCAGCATAGCGGGGGGGAACACTGAAGCTTTCTTT,CASIAGGNTEAFF,TRBJ1-1,NA,TRBV10-2,NA
TGTGCCAGCTCCAAGACGGGGTTTCTCACCGGGGAGCTGTTTTTT,CASSKTGFLTGELFF,TRBJ2-2,NA,TRBV18,NA
TGCAGCGCTGGGACGGGCAACACTGAAGCTTTCTTT,CSAGTGNTEAFF,TRBJ1-1,once,TRBV29-1,NA
TGTGCCAGCAGCGTAACAGGAAATCAGCCCCAGCATTTT,CASSVTGNQPQHF,TRBJ1-5,NA,TRBV9,NA
TGTGCCAGCTGCGAGGGGGTGATTCAGGAAGCTTTCTTT,CASCEGVIQEAFF,TRBJ1-1,NA,TRBV6-6,NA
TGTGCCAGCTCACCACCGGGCCTCAGCGGGGAAAAACTGTTTTTT,CASSPPGLSGEKLFF,TRBJ1-4,NA,TRBV18,NA
TGTGCCAGCAGTGACCCAACGGGGGTATCTCTTCCCCTCCACTTT,CASSDPTGVSLPLHF,TRBJ1-6,NA,TRBV6-6,NA
TGTGCCAGCAAACCGGGACAGGAGTACTACGAGCAGTACTTC,CASKPGQEYYEQYF,TRBJ2-7,NA,TRBV6-5,TRBD1
TGTGCCAGCAGTGGATCCTATGGAGGGGGAAACACCATATATTTT,CASSGSYGGGNTIYF,TRBJ1-3,NA,TRBV6-5,NA
TGTGCCAGCAGCTTGGACGGATATGGCTACACCTTC,CASSLDGYGYTF,TRBJ1-2,NA,TRBV7-9,NA
TGTGCCAGCAGCTCCACCACCCCGGACGGTGTTGATGGCTACACCTTC,CASSSTTPDGVDGYTF,TRBJ1-2,few,TRBV7-9,NA
TGTGCCAGCAGTGCCCAGACAGGTTTGGAAGGCTACACCTTC,CASSAQTGLEGYTF,TRBJ1-2,once,TRBV6-5,NA
TGTGCCAGCAGTTACTCCCCAGGGTATGGCTACACCTTC,CASSYSPGYGYTF,TRBJ1-2,NA,TRBV27,NA
TGTGCCAGCAGCGTAGTCTTAGGCGGGGAGCTGTTTTTT,CASSVVLGGELFF,TRBJ2-2,NA,TRBV9,NA
TGTGCCAGCAGCGCGGACAGGGCCAATCAGCCCCAGCATTTT,CASSADRANQPQHF,TRBJ1-5,NA,TRBV27,TRBD1
TGTGCCAGCAGTTATGTGGGACAGGTGAACACCGGGGAGCTGTTTTTT,CASSYVGQVNTGELFF,TRBJ2-2,NA,TRBV6-5,TRBD1
TGCGCCAGCAGCTTGGGTCAGGTCGGTGAGCAGTTCTTC,CASSLGQVGEQFF,TRBJ2-1,NA,TRBV5-1,NA
TGTGCCAGCAGCTTAGTTGCCTTCAGCTCCTACGAGCAGTACTTC,CASSLVAFSSYEQYF,TRBJ2-7,NA,TRBV11-2,NA
TGTGCCAGCACGGGAGAAACAGATACGCAGTATTTT,CASTGETDTQYF,TRBJ2-3,NA,TRBV6-1,NA
TGTGCCAGCGTTGCGGAGGGCAATCAGCCCCAGCATTTT,CASVAEGNQPQHF,TRBJ1-5,NA,TRBV7-9,NA
TGTGCCAGCAGTGAAAAGCCCCCGAACACTGAAGCTTTCTTT,CASSEKPPNTEAFF,TRBJ1-1,NA,TRBV6-1,NA
TGTGCCAGCAGCTCCGGACAGGGTGGCCAGCCCCAGCATTTT,CASSSGQGGQPQHF,TRBJ1-5,NA,TRBV5-8,TRBD1
TGCGCCAGCAGCCAAGAGGAGGATAGCGGGGGGGCGAACACCGGGGAGCTGTTTTTT,CASSQEEDSGGANTGELFF,TRBJ2-2,NA,TRBV4-1,TRBD2
TGTGCCAGCAGCTCCGGACTAGCGGGGGGTTCGCAGTATTTT,CASSSGLAGGSQYF,TRBJ2-3,once,TRBV11-3,TRBD2
TGTGCCAGCAGCCAAGACCCCGGGGGACGGGGGGCCCCAGATACGCAGTATTTT,CASSQDPGGRGAPDTQYF,TRBJ2-3,NA,TRBV4-2,NA
TGTGCCAGCAGTGCCGGTCAAGGGGGCAGCTACGAGCAGTACTTC,CASSAGQGGSYEQYF,TRBJ2-7,NA,TRBV2,TRBD1
TGTGCCAGCAGCGTCTTCGGGACAGGGGGGACTGAAGCTTTCTTT,CASSVFGTGGTEAFF,TRBJ1-1,NA,TRBV11-2,TRBD1
TGTGCTAGCAGTCGTCTAGCGGGGGGCTTTATGGAGACCCAGTACTTC,CASSRLAGGFMETQYF,TRBJ2-5,once,TRBV7-7,TRBD2
TGTGCCAGCAGTTTATGGGGGGCGAGGGACACTGAAGCTTTCTTT,CASSLWGARDTEAFF,TRBJ1-1,NA,TRBV27,NA
TGTGCCACCCGGGACACCAACACCGGGGAGCTGTTTTTT,CATRDTNTGELFF,TRBJ2-2,once,TRBV6-5,NA
TGTGCCAGTAGTCCGAGACTAGCCCCATACACAGATACGCAGTATTTT,CASSPRLAPYTDTQYF,TRBJ2-3,NA,TRBV19,TRBD2
TGTGCCAGCAGCTCTGTCGGGGTCACCACTGAAGCTTTCTTT,CASSSVGVTTEAFF,TRBJ1-1,NA,TRBV5-6,NA
TGTGCCAGCAGCCCTACAGGGGGATCACCCCTCCACTTT,CASSPTGGSPLHF,TRBJ1-6,NA,TRBV7-3,TRBD1
TGTGCCAGTAGCAGGGGACAGTTGAGCTCCTACGAGCAGTACTTC,CASSRGQLSSYEQYF,TRBJ2-7,NA,TRBV7-9,TRBD1
TGTGCCAGCAGCTTAGGATCCAGGTCGAAGGGCTACACCTTC,CASSLGSRSKGYTF,TRBJ1-2,once,TRBV7-2,NA
TGTGCCAGTAGTACGGGACAGGTCTATGGCTACACCTTC,CASSTGQVYGYTF,TRBJ1-2,NA,TRBV19,TRBD1
TGTGCCAGCAGCTTAGCCTGGGGGGGCACAGATACGCAGTATTTT,CASSLAWGGTDTQYF,TRBJ2-3,NA,TRBV7-6,NA
TGCGCCAGCAGCTTGTTACAACAGAACACTGAAGCTTTCTTT,CASSLLQQNTEAFF,TRBJ1-1,NA,TRBV5-1,NA
TGTGCCAGCAGCTTATACGGCATGAACACTGAAGCTTTCTTT,CASSLYGMNTEAFF,TRBJ1-1,NA,TRBV5-8,NA
TGTGCCAGCAGCCCCCGGGGAGGGGCCACAGATACGCAGTATTTT,CASSPRGGATDTQYF,TRBJ2-3,NA,TRBV5-4,TRBD2
TGTGCCACCAGCAGAGTCCCTAGAGAGGGGATATCGGCGGGGGGGTACCAAGAGACCCAGTACTTC,CATSRVPREGISAGGYQETQYF,TRBJ2-5,NA,TRBV15,TRBD2
TGTGCCAGTCTTCCAGGGGGCTGGAATCAGCCCCAGCATTTT,CASLPGGWNQPQHF,TRBJ1-5,NA,TRBV19,TRBD1
TGTGCCAGCAGCTCCCGGCGGCGGGTGGTTAGCAATCAGCCCCAGCATTTT,CASSSRRRVVSNQPQHF,TRBJ1-5,NA,TRBV5-6,NA
TGTGCCATCAGGGGGCCAGGGACACGGGGGACTGAAGCTTTCTTT,CAIRGPGTRGTEAFF,TRBJ1-1,NA,TRBV10-3,NA
TGTGCCAGCAGACCGGACAGCCAGAACACTGAAGCTTTCTTT,CASRPDSQNTEAFF,TRBJ1-1,NA,TRBV27,NA
TGTGCCAGCTCACCTTCAGGGTTTGGCTACACCTTC,CASSPSGFGYTF,TRBJ1-2,NA,TRBV18,NA